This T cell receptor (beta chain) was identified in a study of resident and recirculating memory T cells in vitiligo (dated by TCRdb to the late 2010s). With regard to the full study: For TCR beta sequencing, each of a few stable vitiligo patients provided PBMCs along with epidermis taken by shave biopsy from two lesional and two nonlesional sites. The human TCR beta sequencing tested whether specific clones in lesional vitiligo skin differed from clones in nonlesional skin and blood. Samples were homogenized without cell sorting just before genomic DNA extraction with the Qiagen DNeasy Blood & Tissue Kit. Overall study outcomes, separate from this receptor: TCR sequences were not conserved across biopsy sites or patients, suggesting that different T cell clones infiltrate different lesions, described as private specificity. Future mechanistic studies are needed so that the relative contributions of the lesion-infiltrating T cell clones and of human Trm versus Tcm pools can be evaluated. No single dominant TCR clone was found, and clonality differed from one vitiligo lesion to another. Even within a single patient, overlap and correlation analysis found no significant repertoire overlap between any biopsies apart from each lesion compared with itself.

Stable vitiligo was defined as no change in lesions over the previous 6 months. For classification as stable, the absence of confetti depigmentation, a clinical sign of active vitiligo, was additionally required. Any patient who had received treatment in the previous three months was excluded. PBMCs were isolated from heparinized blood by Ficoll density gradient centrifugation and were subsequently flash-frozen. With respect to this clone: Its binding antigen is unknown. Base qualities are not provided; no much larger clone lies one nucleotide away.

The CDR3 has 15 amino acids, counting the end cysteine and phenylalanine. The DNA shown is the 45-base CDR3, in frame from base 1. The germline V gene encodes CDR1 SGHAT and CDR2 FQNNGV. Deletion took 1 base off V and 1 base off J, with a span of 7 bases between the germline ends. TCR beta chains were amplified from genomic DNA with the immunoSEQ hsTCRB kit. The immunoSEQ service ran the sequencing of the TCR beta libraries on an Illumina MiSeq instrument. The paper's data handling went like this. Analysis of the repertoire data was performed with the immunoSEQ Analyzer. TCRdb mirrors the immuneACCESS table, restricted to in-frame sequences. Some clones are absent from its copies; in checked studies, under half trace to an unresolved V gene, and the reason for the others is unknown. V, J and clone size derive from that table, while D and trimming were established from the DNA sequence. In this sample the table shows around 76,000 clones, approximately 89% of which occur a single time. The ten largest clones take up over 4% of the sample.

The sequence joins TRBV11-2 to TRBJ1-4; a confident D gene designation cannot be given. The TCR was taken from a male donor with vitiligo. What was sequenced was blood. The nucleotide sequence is TGTGCCAGCAGCTTAGTACCGGGAACTAATGAAAAACTGTTTTTT. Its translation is CASSLVPGTNEKLFF.